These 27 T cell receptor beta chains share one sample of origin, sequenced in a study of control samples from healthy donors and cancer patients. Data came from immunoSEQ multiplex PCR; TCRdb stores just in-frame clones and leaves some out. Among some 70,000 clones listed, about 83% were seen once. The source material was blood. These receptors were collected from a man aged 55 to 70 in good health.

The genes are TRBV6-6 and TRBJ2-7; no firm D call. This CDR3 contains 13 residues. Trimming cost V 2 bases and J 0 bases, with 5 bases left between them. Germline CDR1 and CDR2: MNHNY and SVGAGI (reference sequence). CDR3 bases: TGTGCCAGCAGTTACGGTCTCTCCTACGAGCAGTACTTC. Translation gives CASSYGLSYEQYF.

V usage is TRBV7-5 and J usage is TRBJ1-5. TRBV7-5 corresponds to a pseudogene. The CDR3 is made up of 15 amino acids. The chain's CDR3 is CARTPAGDSNQPQHF. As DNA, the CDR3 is TGTGCCAGAACTCCGGCGGGAGATAGCAATCAGCCCCAGCATTTT.

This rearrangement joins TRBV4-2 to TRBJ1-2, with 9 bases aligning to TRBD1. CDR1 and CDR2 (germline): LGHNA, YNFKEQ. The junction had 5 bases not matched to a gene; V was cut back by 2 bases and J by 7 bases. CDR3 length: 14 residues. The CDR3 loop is CASSQRDREGGYTF. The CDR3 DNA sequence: TGTGCCAGCAGCCAACGGGACAGGGAGGGTGGCTACACCTTC.

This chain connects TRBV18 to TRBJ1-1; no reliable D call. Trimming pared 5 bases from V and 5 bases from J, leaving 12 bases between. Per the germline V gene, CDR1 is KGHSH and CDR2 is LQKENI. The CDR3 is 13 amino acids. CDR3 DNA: TGTGCCAGCTCAGACACGAAGGTGACTGAAGCTTTCTTT. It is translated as CASSDTKVTEAFF.

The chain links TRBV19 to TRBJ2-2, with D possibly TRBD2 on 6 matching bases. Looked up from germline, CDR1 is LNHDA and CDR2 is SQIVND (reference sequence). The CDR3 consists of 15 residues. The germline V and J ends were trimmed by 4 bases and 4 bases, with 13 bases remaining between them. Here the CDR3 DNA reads TGTGCCAGTAGTACCGGGAGAATAGGCACCGGGGAGCTGTTTTTT. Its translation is CASSTGRIGTGELFF.

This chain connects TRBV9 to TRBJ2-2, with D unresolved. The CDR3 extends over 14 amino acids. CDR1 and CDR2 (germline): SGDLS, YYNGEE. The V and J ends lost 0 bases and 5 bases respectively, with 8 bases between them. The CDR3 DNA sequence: TGTGCCAGCAGCGTAGCTGATGGGACCGGGGAGCTGTTTTTT. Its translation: CASSVADGTGELFF.

The CDR3, as DNA: TGTGCCACCAAAACAGCCCGTGACACCGGGGAGCTGTTTTTT. Protein sequence: CATKTARDTGELFF. The chain combines TRBV24-1 with TRBJ2-2; D ambiguous. Trimming left V 8 bases short and J 3 bases short, with 12 bases between. Per the germline V gene, CDR1 is KGHDR and CDR2 is SFDVKD. This CDR3 spans 14 amino acids.

In DNA form, the CDR3 reads TGTGCCAGCAGCTTAGGGACAGGGGAGTATGGCTACACCTTC. Translated, it gives CASSLGTGEYGYTF. V gene TRBV7-2 combines with J gene TRBJ1-2; 9 bases are a match to TRBD1. This CDR3 spans 14 amino acids. Trimming removed 1 base from V and 5 bases from J; junction bases left unmatched: 2. Germline loops: CDR1 SGHTA, CDR2 FQGNSA.

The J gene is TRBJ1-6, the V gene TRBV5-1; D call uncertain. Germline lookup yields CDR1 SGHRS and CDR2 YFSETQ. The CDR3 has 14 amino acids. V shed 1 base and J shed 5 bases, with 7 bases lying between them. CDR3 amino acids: CASSLSRNNSPLHF. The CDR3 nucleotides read TGCGCCAGCAGCTTGTCCCGGAATAATTCACCCCTCCACTTT.

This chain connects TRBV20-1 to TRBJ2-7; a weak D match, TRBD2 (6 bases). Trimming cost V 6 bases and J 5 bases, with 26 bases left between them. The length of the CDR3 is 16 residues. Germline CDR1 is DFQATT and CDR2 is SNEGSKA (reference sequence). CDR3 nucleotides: TGCAGTGCCAGTTATGGCGTGGGCGGGAAGTCCGACGAGCAGTACTTC. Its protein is CSASYGVGGKSDEQYF.

DNA of the CDR3: TGTGCCTGGAGTCGCGGACCACCTAACTATGGCTACACCTTC. It encodes CAWSRGPPNYGYTF. V and J are TRBV30 and TRBJ1-2; D is unclear. In germline, CDR1 is GTSNPN, CDR2 SVGIG (reference sequence). The length of the CDR3 is 14 residues. With 2 bases removed from V and 0 bases from J, the gap between germline ends came to 10 bases.

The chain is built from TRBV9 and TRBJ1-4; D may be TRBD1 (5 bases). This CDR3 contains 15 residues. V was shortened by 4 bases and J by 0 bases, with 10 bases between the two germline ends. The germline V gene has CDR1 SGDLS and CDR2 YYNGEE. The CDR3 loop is CASSPGATTNEKLFF. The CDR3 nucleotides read TGTGCCAGCAGCCCCGGGGCAACAACTAATGAAAAACTGTTTTTT.

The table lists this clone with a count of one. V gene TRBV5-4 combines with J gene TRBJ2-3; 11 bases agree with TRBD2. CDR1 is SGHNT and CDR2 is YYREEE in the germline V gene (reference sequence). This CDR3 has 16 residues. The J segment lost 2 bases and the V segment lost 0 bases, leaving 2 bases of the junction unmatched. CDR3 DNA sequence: TGTGCCAGCAGCTTGGGACTAGCGGGAAACACAGATACGCAGTATTTT. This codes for CASSLGLAGNTDTQYF.

The CDR3 sequence is CASSFSVTQYF. The CDR3 region has the DNA TGTGCCAGCAGCTTCAGTGTCACGCAGTATTTT. The chain combines TRBV11-2 with TRBJ2-3, with D unclear. Trimming left V 3 bases short and J 9 bases short, with 7 bases between. Germline CDR1 and CDR2: SGHAT and FQNNGV. The CDR3 contains 11 residues.

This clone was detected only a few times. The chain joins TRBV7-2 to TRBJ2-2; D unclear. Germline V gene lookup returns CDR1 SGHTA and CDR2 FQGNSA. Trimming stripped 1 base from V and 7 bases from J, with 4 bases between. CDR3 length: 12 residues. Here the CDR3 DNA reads TGTGCCAGCAGCTTAGAGGTCGGGGAGCTGTTTTTT. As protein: CASSLEVGELFF.

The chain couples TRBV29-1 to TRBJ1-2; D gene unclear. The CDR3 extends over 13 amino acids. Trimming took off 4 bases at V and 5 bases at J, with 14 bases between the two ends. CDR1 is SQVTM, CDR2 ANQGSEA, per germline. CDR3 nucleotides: TGCAGCGTTGGAGTCCAAACCGGTTATGGCTACACCTTC. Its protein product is CSVGVQTGYGYTF.

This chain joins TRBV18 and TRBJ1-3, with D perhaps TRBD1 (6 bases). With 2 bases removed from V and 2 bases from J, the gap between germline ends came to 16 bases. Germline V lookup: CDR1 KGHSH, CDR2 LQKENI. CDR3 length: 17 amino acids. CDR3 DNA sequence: TGTGCCAGCTCACCAAACTACCAGGGGACAACTGGAAACACCATATATTTT. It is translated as CASSPNYQGTTGNTIYF.

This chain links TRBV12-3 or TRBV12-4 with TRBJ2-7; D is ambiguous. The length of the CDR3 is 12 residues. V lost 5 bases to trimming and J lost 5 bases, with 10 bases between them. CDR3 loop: CASSTGRNEQYF. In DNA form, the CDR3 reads TGTGCCAGCAGTACCGGACGGAACGAGCAGTACTTC.

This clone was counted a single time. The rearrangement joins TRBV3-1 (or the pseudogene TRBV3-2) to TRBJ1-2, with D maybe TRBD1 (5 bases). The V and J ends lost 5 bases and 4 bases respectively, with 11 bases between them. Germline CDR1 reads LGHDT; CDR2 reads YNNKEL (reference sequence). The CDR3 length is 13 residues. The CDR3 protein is CASSTRGSYGYTF. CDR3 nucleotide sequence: TGTGCCAGCAGCACTCGGGGGAGCTATGGCTACACCTTC.

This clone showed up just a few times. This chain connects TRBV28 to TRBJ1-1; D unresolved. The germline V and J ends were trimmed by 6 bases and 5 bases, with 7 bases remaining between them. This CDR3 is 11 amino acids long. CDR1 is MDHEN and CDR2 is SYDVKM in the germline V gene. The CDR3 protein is CASSELTEAFF. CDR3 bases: TGTGCCAGCAGCGAGTTAACTGAAGCTTTCTTT.

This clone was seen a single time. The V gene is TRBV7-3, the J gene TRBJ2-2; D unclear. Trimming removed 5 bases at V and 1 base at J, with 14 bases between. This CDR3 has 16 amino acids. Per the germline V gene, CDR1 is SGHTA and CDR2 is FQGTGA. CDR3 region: CASSTPGSGNTGELFF. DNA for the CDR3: TGTGCCAGCAGCACCCCGGGTTCAGGGAACACCGGGGAGCTGTTTTTT.

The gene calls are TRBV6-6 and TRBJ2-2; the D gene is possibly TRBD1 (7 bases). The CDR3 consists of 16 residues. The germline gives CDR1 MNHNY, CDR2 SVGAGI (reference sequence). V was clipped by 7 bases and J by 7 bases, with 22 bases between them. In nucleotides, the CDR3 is TGTGCCAGCACCAAATCTGTAGGAGGGGGCCTCGGGGAGCTGTTTTTT. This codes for CASTKSVGGGLGELFF.

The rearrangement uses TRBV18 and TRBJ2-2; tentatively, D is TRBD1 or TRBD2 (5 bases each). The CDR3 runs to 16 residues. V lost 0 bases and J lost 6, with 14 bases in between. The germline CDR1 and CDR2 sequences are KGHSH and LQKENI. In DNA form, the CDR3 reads TGTGCCAGCTCACCACCCCAGGGACGCCCTTCCGGGGAGCTGTTTTTT. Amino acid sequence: CASSPPQGRPSGELFF.

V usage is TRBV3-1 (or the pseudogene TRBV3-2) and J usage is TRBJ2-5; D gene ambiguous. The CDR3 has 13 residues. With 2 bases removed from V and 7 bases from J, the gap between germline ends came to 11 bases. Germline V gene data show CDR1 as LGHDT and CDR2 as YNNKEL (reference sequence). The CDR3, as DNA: TGTGCCAGCAGCCAAAATACGGATCGGACCCAGTACTTC. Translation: CASSQNTDRTQYF.

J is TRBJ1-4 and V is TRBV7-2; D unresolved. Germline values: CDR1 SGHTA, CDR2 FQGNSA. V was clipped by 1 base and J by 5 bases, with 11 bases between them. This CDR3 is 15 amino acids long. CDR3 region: CASSLGPVVNEKLFF. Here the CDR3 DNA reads TGTGCCAGCAGCTTAGGGCCTGTAGTAAATGAAAAACTGTTTTTT.

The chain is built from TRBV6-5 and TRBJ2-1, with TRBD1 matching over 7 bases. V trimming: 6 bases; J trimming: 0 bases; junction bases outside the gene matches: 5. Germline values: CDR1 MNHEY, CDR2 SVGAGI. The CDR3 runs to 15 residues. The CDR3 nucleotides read TGTGCCAGCAGCCAACAGGGGACCTCCTACAATGAGCAGTTCTTC. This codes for CASSQQGTSYNEQFF.

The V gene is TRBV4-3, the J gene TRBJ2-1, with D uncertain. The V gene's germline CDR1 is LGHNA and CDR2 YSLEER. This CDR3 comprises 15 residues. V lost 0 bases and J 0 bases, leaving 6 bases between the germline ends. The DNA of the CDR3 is TGCGCCAGCAGCCAAGATTATACCTCCTACAATGAGCAGTTCTTC. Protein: CASSQDYTSYNEQFF.